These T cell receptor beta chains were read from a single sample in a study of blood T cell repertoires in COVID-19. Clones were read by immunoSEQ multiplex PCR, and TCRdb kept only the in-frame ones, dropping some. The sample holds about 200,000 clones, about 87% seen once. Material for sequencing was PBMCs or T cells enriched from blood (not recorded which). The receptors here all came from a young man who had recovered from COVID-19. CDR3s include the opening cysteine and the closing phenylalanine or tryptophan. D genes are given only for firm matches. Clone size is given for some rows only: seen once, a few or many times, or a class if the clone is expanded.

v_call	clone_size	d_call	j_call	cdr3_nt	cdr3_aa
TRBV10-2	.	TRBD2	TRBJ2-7	TGCGCCAGCCGAGCTAGCGGGAGCTCCTACGAGCAGTACTTC	CASRASGSSYEQYF
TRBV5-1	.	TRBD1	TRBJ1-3	TGCGCCAGCAGCGTGGGACAGGGGGCTCCTGCTCACTCTGGAAACACCATATATTTT	CASSVGQGAPAHSGNTIYF
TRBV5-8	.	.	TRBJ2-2	TGTGCCAGCAGCTTGGTGGGGGCAAGCGGGGAGCTGTTTTTT	CASSLVGASGELFF
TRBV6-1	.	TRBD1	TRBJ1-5	TGTGCCAGCAGAGAACGCCTGCGACAGGGTTTGAATCAGCCCCAGCATTTT	CASRERLRQGLNQPQHF
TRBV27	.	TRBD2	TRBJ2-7	TGTGCCAGCAGCCTAGGACTAGCCTACGAGCAGTACTTC	CASSLGLAYEQYF
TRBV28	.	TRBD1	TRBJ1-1	TGTGCCAGCAGTCCCGGGACAGTCACTGAAGCTTTCTTT	CASSPGTVTEAFF
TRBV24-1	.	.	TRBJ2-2	TGTGCCACGCGACAGAACACCGGGGAGCTGTTTTTT	CATRQNTGELFF
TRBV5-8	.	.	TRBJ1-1	TGTGCCAGCAGCACAAGACAGTACACTGAAGCTTTCTTT	CASSTRQYTEAFF
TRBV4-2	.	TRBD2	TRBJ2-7	TGTGCCAGCAGCCAAGATCCCCGCGGGGGAAAATCCTACGAGCAGTACTTC	CASSQDPRGGKSYEQYF
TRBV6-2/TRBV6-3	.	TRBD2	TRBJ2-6	TGTGCCAGCAGTAGCGGGGGGGCTGGGGCCAACGTCCTGACTTTC	CASSSGGAGANVLTF
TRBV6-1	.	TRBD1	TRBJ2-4	TGTGCCAGCAGTGAAGCGACAGGGGGTGGAGCCAAAAACATTCAGTACTTC	CASSEATGGGAKNIQYF
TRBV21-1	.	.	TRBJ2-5	TGTGCCAGCAGTCCTGGGGAAAGGAGGAGGGAGACCCAGTACTTC	CASSPGERRRETQYF
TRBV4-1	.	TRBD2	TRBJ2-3	TGCGCCAGCAGCCAAGTCTACCTAGAACTAGCGGGAGTCACAGATACGCAGTATTTT	CASSQVYLELAGVTDTQYF
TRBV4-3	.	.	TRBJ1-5	TGCGCCAGCAGCCAGCTCGCAGATAGCAATCAGCCCCAGCATTTT	CASSQLADSNQPQHF
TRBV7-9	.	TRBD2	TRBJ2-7	TGTGCCAGCAGCTGGGGGGGTCCCTACGAGCAGTACTTC	CASSWGGPYEQYF
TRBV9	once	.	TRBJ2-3	TGTGCCAGCAGCACCAGCCTAGCGAACACAGATACGCAGTATTTT	CASSTSLANTDTQYF
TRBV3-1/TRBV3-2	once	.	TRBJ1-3	TGTGCCAGCAGCCACCGGGGGTCCGGAAACACCATATATTTT	CASSHRGSGNTIYF
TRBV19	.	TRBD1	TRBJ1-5	TGTGCCAGTAGTGTACGACAGGGTCAGCCCCAGCATTTT	CASSVRQGQPQHF
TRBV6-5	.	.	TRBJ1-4	TGTGCCAGCAGCCCGTATCGGGAAAAACTGTTTTTT	CASSPYREKLFF
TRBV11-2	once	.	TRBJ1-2	TGTGCCAGCAGCCTCGGGATTAACTATGGCTACACCTTC	CASSLGINYGYTF
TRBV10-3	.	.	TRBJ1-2	TGTGCCATCAGGAGGCTCGAGGGAACCCACTATGGCTACACCTTC	CAIRRLEGTHYGYTF
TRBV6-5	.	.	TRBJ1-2	TGTGCCAGGACCGACATAAACGGGGATGGCTACACCTTC	CARTDINGDGYTF
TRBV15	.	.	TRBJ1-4	TGTGCCACCAGCAAACAGGGAAGTAATGAAAAACTGTTTTTT	CATSKQGSNEKLFF
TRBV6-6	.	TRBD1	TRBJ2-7	TGTGCCAGCAGTCTCCGGGACAGTGATTTAGGAGGTACCTACGAGCAGTACTTC	CASSLRDSDLGGTYEQYF
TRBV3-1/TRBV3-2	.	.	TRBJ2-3	TGTGCCAGCAGCTCAGGTGAAGGGGGACGCACAGATACGCAGTATTTT	CASSSGEGGRTDTQYF
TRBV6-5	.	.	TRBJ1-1	TGTGCCAGCAGTTACTCGAGGTCGCTGGGGGGGACTGAAGCTTTCTTT	CASSYSRSLGGTEAFF